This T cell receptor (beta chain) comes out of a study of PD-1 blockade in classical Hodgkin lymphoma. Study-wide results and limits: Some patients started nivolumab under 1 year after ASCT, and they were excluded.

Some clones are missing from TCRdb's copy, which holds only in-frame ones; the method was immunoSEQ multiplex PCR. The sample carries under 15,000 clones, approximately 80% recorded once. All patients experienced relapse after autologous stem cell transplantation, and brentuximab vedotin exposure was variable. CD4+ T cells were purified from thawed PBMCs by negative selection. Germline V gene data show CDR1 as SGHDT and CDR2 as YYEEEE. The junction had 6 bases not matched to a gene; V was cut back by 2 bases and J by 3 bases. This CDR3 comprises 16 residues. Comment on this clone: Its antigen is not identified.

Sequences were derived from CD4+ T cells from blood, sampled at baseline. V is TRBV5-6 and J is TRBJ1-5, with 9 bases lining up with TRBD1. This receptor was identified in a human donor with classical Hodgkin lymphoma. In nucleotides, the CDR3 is TGTGCCAGCAGCTTCTTTGGACAGGGGACCAATCAGCCCCAGCATTTT. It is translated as CASSFFGQGTNQPQHF.